The 23 T cell receptor beta chains reported below all come from one sample, sequenced in a study of T cell changes during pregnancy in multiple sclerosis. Repertoires were generated with immunoSEQ multiplex PCR, while TCRdb's copy carries only in-frame clones and drops some. The sample has some 80,000 clones; 94% are singletons. The source material was CD4+ T cells from peripheral blood mononuclear cells, sampled after pregnancy. All receptors derive from a female donor with multiple sclerosis, enrolled in a pregnancy study.

V gene TRBV11-1 combines with J gene TRBJ2-7; no reliable D call. The CDR3 contains 12 residues. The V end lost 4 bases, the J end lost 7 bases, and 11 bases lay between the germline ends. Germline V gene sequence: CDR1 SGHAT, CDR2 FQDESV (reference sequence). The CDR3 spells CASSSDTVEQYF. The CDR3 region has the DNA TGTGCCAGCAGCTCAGACACTGTTGAGCAGTACTTC. The variable domain in full, with the rest retrieved from reference TRBV11-1 and TRBJ2-7, is EAEVAQSPRYKITEKSQAVAFWCDPISGHATLYWYRQILGQGPELLVQFQDESVVDDSQLPKDRFSAERLKGVDSTLKIQPAELGDSAMYLCASSSDTVEQYFGPGTRLTVT.

The chain couples TRBV7-8 to TRBJ1-2; 8 bases fit TRBD1. The V and J ends lost 0 bases and 5 bases, in that order; junction bases with no gene match: 5. There are 15 residues in the CDR3. The germline V gene encodes CDR1 SGHVS and CDR2 FQNEAQ. The CDR3 DNA is TGTGCCAGCAGCTTAGCGACGACAGGGGAGTATGGCTACACCTTC. Protein sequence: CASSLATTGEYGYTF.

V gene TRBV27 combines with J gene TRBJ1-2; 11 nucleotides agree with TRBD1. V dropped 5 bases and J dropped 6; count of bases not matched to a gene: 8. CDR3 size: 15 residues. The V gene's germline CDR1 is MNHEY and CDR2 SMNVEV (reference sequence). CDR3 sequence reads: CASSPRTGGLDGYTF. CDR3 in DNA: TGTGCCAGCAGTCCGAGGACAGGGGGCCTCGATGGCTACACCTTC.

The chain combines TRBV12-2 with TRBJ2-3; the table's D call of TRBD1 was not tested on the DNA. TRBV12-2 is recorded as a pseudogene. The CDR3 covers 17 residues. The CDR3 protein is CASRLESTGYSTDTQYF. CDR3 in DNA: TGTGCAAGTCGCTTAGAGTCGACAGGGTACAGCACAGATACGCAGTATTTT.

The chain employs TRBV6-5 and TRBJ2-3; 9 bases align to TRBD1. There are 16 residues in the CDR3. Trimming at V came to 1 base and at J to 4 bases, leaving 6 bases not matched to a gene. Germline V CDR1 and CDR2: MNHEY, SVGAGI. CDR3: CASSYYRDRVADTQYF. The CDR3 nucleotides read TGTGCCAGCAGTTACTACCGGGACAGGGTGGCAGATACGCAGTATTTT.

The gene calls are TRBV9 and TRBJ2-5; D possibly corresponds to TRBD1 (6 bases). V shed 3 bases and J shed 4 bases, with 7 bases lying between them. CDR3 size: 12 residues. CDR1 SGDLS and CDR2 YYNGEE come from the germline V gene. CDR3: CASSARGETQYF. In nucleotides, the CDR3 is TGTGCCAGCAGCGCCAGGGGAGAGACCCAGTACTTC.

V usage is TRBV10-3 and J usage is TRBJ1-1, with D perhaps TRBD1 (5 bases). The germline V gene has CDR1 ENHRY and CDR2 SYGVKD. The CDR3 contains 15 residues. Between the trimmed V and J ends, which lost 5 bases and 0 bases, there was a span of 13 bases. DNA of the CDR3: TGTGCCATCAGTCCTTCTGGGGGGGTGAACACTGAAGCTTTCTTT. Encoded protein: CAISPSGGVNTEAFF.

This chain joins TRBV5-1 and TRBJ2-5; 7 bases map to TRBD2. Germline CDR1 SGHRS, CDR2 YFSETQ. J was trimmed by 6 bases and V by 1 base; bases with no gene match: 9. The CDR3 extends over 15 amino acids. CDR3 protein: CASSLTPGLQKTQYF. In nucleotides, the CDR3 is TGCGCCAGCAGCTTGACCCCGGGACTACAGAAGACCCAGTACTTC.

The chain has TRBV14 and TRBJ2-1; 12 bases are shared with TRBD2. Germline V CDR1 and CDR2: SGHDN, FVKESK. V shed 5 bases, J shed 4 bases, and the junction held 18 bases outside the gene matches. This CDR3 is built from 20 residues. The CDR3, as DNA: TGTGCCAGCAGCTGGACGGCGGGACTAGCGGGTAAGCCCGAATACAATGAGCAGTTCTTC. It specifies CASSWTAGLAGKPEYNEQFF.

The J gene is TRBJ2-5, the V gene TRBV6-6, with 10 nucleotides matching TRBD2. This CDR3 contains 14 residues. CDR1 MNHNY and CDR2 SVGAGI come from the germline V gene (reference sequence). After removal of 2 bases from V and 3 bases from J, the junction contained 0 bases not matched to a gene. The CDR3 coding sequence is TGTGCCAGCAGTTACGGGACTAGCGAAGAGACCCAGTACTTC. It encodes CASSYGTSEETQYF.

This chain connects TRBV2 to TRBJ1-2; 7 bases line up with TRBD1. This CDR3 is built from 13 residues. The V gene's germline CDR1 is SNHLY and CDR2 FYNNEI. V shed 4 bases and J 7 bases; nucleotides not matched to a gene: 6. CDR3 bases: TGTGCCAGCAGTGTCGTAGAGGGGGCTGGCTACACCTTC. Translated, it gives CASSVVEGAGYTF.

The rearrangement joins TRBV7-6 to TRBJ2-3, with TRBD2 as a possible D gene (6 bases). Germline CDR1 reads SGHVS; CDR2 reads FNYEAQ. The germline V and J ends were trimmed by 4 bases and 2 bases, with 25 bases remaining between them. The CDR3 is 19 amino acids. In DNA form, the CDR3 reads TGTGCCAGCAGCTCCGCCCTCACTGGGAGGACCCCTATCACAGATACGCAGTATTTT. As protein: CASSSALTGRTPITDTQYF.

V gene TRBV2 combines with J gene TRBJ2-7; 8 bases map to TRBD2. The CDR3 is made up of 14 amino acids. V was pared by 7 bases and J by 3 bases, with 8 bases of the junction left unmatched. CDR1 is SNHLY, CDR2 FYNNEI, per germline. The CDR3 region has the DNA TGTGCCAGCACCCTCGGGAGGGTGAACTACGAGCAGTACTTC. This codes for CASTLGRVNYEQYF.

This rearrangement joins TRBV5-4 to TRBJ2-1, with 13 bases fitting TRBD2. The V gene's germline CDR1 is SGHNT and CDR2 YYREEE (reference sequence). The CDR3 consists of 17 residues. Trimming at V came to 1 base and at J to 7 bases, leaving 8 bases not matched to a gene. CDR3 sequence reads: CASSLPLAGGLGNEQFF. DNA for the CDR3: TGTGCCAGCAGCTTGCCACTAGCGGGAGGGCTTGGGAATGAGCAGTTCTTC.

The chain links TRBV15 to TRBJ2-7; TRBD2 matches 9 bases. This CDR3 is 18 amino acids long. CDR1 and CDR2 (germline): LNHNV, YYDKDF (reference sequence). V gave up 1 base and J gave up 7 bases; unmatched junction bases: 17. For the CDR3, the DNA is TGTGCCACCAGCAGAGTTGCTAGCGGGAAGAGCAAACGGGAGGAGCAGTACTTC. Its translation is CATSRVASGKSKREEQYF.

This chain joins TRBV14 and TRBJ2-1; 8 positions agree with TRBD1. The CDR3 is made up of 17 amino acids. V shed 0 bases, J shed 6 bases, and the junction held 10 bases outside the gene matches. Germline V gene data show CDR1 as SGHDN and CDR2 as FVKESK. CDR3 nucleotides: TGTGCCAGCAGCCAAGATTGGGGGACAGGAACGTCCAATGAGCAGTTCTTC. This sequence encodes CASSQDWGTGTSNEQFF.

The rearrangement links TRBV29-1 to TRBJ2-3, with a tentative D call TRBD2 (5 bases). The V and J ends lost 4 bases and 0 bases respectively, with 8 bases between them. This CDR3 is built from 13 residues. CDR1 and CDR2 from the germline V gene are SQVTM and ANQGSEA. CDR3: CSVVRGSTDTQYF. The DNA of the CDR3 is TGCAGCGTTGTTAGAGGGAGCACAGATACGCAGTATTTT.

The V and J genes are TRBV5-1 and TRBJ2-1, with TRBD1 identical over 10 bases. The CDR3 is made up of 16 amino acids. Germline V lookup: CDR1 SGHRS, CDR2 YFSETQ. The J segment lost 3 bases and the V segment lost 5 bases, leaving 8 bases of the junction unmatched. For the CDR3, the DNA is TGCGCCAGCAGGTTTCCGGGGACAGGGGTCTACAATGAGCAGTTCTTC. It is translated as CASRFPGTGVYNEQFF.

CDR3 loop: CASSGGKGTRVAYEQYF. In DNA form, the CDR3 reads TGTGCCAGCAGCGGAGGAAAAGGTACTAGGGTTGCCTACGAGCAGTACTTC. The genes are TRBV7-9 and TRBJ2-7; a weak D match, TRBD2 (5 bases). The CDR3 contains 17 residues. Looked up from germline, CDR1 is SEHNR and CDR2 is FQNEAQ (reference sequence). V lost 5 bases and J 2 bases, leaving 22 bases between the germline ends.

The chain combines TRBV2 with TRBJ2-1, with D maybe TRBD1 (5 bases). The V gene lost 2 bases and the J gene lost 8 bases, with 16 bases spanning the gap. This CDR3 is built from 15 residues. Germline CDR1 and CDR2: SNHLY and FYNNEI. The CDR3 here is CASSERVGLGYEQFF. The CDR3 DNA is TGTGCCAGCAGTGAAAGGGTGGGGCTCGGGTATGAGCAGTTCTTC.

The chain recombines TRBV5-1 with TRBJ2-3, with D unresolved. This CDR3 has 14 amino acids. In germline, CDR1 is SGHRS, CDR2 YFSETQ. Trimming took off 3 bases at V and 5 bases at J, with 13 bases between the two ends. The CDR3 reads CASSSTATRDTQYF. CDR3 sequence (DNA): TGCGCCAGCAGCTCGACGGCGACAAGAGATACGCAGTATTTT.

The genes are TRBV6-1 and TRBJ2-3; 8 positions match TRBD1. With 0 bases clipped from V and 1 base from J, the junction kept 3 bases outside the gene matches. CDR3 length equals 16 residues. Germline V gives CDR1 MNHNS, CDR2 SASEGT. In DNA, the CDR3 is TGTGCCAGCAGTGAAGCCTGGACAGGGCGCACAGATACGCAGTATTTT. Its protein is CASSEAWTGRTDTQYF.

The CDR3 DNA sequence: TGTGCCAGTAGTCCGTCAGGGTTCACCGGGGAGCTGTTTTTT. It specifies CASSPSGFTGELFF. This sequence joins TRBV19 and TRBJ2-2; possible D gene TRBD1, 5 bases. Germline-derived CDR1 and CDR2 are LNHDA and SQIVND (reference sequence). V lost 5 bases, J lost 4 bases, and 11 bases lay in between. This CDR3 has 14 residues. The entire variable domain, with the rest obtained from reference TRBV19 and TRBJ2-2, is as follows: DGGITQSPKYLFRKEGQNVTLSCEQNLNHDAMYWYRQDPGQGLRLIYYSQIVNDFQKGDIAEGYSVSREKKESFPLTVTSAQKNPTAFYLCASSPSGFTGELFFGEGSRLTVL.